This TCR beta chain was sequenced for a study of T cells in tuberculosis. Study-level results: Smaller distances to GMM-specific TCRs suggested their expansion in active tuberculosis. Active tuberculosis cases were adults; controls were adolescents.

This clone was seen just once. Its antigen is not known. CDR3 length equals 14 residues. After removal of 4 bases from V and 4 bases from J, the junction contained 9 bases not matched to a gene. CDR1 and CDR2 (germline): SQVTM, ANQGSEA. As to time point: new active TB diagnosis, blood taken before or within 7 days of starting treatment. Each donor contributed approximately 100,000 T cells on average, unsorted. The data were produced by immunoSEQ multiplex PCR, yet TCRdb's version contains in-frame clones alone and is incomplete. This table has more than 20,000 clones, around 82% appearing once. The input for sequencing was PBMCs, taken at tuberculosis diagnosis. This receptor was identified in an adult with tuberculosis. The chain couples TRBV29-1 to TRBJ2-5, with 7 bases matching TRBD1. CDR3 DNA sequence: TGCAGCGTTGCTCCGGACAGGCTTCGAGAGACCCAGTACTTC. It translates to CSVAPDRLRETQYF.